The next 21 T cell receptor beta chains were all read from a single sample in a study of tumor-infiltrating lymphocytes in primary liver carcinoma. TCR beta cDNA was reverse-transcribed from 500 ng of total RNA. The reaction used a constant-region primer and ProtoScript II reverse transcriptase. Construction of TCR beta libraries relied on three successive nested multiplex PCR rounds employing slightly modified ARM-PCR. Each of the first two PCR rounds ran around 10 cycles with TRBV1-TRBV30 forward and C-beta reverse primers. TCRdb used MiXCR to reprocess the multiplex PCR reads, holding one entry per CDR3 protein. The data show more than 85,000 distinct CDR3 sequences, about four fifths seen once. Co-extraction of RNA and DNA was performed on roughly 17-32 mg of unsorted bulk tissue. The source material was liver tumor tissue from sampling region 3. As for subset: tumor region T3, left-lateral pole. The receptors shown here come from a man aged 35-49 years with primary liver carcinoma and hepatitis B virus infection.

Note on this clonotype: The conserved closing phenylalanine or tryptophan is absent in this CDR3, likely reflecting a read error. The chain uses TRBV4-3 and TRBJ2-7; the D is unclear. The CDR3 spans 13 residues. The germline V gene has CDR1 LGHNA and CDR2 YSLEER. The CDR3 DNA follows: TGCGCCAGCAACCAAGATCTGCCTTACGAGCAGTACTCC. The encoded protein is CASNQDLPYEQYS.

A remark on this clonotype: The junction shows a germline mismatch at one end, possibly a read error. The rearrangement links TRBV11-2 to TRBJ2-7, with TRBD2 identical over 9 bases. The CDR3 runs to 18 residues. Germline CDR1 is SGHAT and CDR2 is FQNNGV. The CDR3 DNA is TGTGTCAGCAGCTTAGGTAGCGGGAGAGCCCGTCTCGTCTACGTGCAGTACTTC. Translation gives CVSSLGSGRARLVYVQYF. Complete variable domain (other parts from reference TRBV11-2 and TRBJ2-7): EAGVAQSPRYKIIEKRQSVAFWCNPISGHATLYWYQQILGQGPKLLIQFQNNGVVDDSQLPKDRFSAERLKGVDSTLKIQPAKLEDSAVYLCVSSLGSGRARLVYVQYFGPGTRLTVT.

A single count supports this clonotype. This chain joins TRBV30 and TRBJ2-1, with 7 nucleotides matching TRBD2. Trimming at V came to 7 bases and at J to 10 bases, leaving 10 bases not matched to a gene. Germline CDR1 GTSNPN, CDR2 SVGIG (reference sequence). The length of the CDR3 is 12 residues. The CDR3 loop reads CASHMGGTEQFF. The DNA of the CDR3 is TGTGCCTCCCACATGGGGGGGACCGAGCAGTTCTTC. Combining the CDR3 with reference TRBV30 and TRBJ2-1 gives the whole variable domain SQTIHQWPATLVQPVGSPLSLECTVEGTSNPNLYWYRQAAGRGLQLLFYSVGIGQISSEVPQNLSASRPQDRQFILSSKKLLLSDSGFYLCASHMGGTEQFFGPGTRLTVL.

With regard to this clonotype: At one end the junction does not follow the germline gene, possibly because of a read error. This sequence joins TRBV4-3 and TRBJ2-2; TRBD2 aligns across 12 bases. The CDR3 consists of 18 residues. The V gene's germline CDR1 is LGHNA and CDR2 YSLEER. The CDR3, as DNA: TGCGACAGCAGCCGGGGACTAGCGGGTTCCGCGAATACCGGAGAGCTGTTTTTT. Its protein product is CDSSRGLAGSANTGELFF.

This clonotype was detected ten times or more. V is TRBV5-1 and J is TRBJ2-3; D not certain. V was pared by 2 bases and J by 1 base, with 5 bases between. Germline CDR1 is SGHRS and CDR2 is YFSETQ. CDR3 length: 13 residues. CDR3 coding DNA: TGCGCCAGCAGCTTTAGGGGCACAGATACGCAGTATTTT. This gives the protein CASSFRGTDTQYF.

The rearrangement uses TRBV11-1 and TRBJ2-4; 12 bases are a match to TRBD2. From germline, CDR1 is SGHAT and CDR2 FQDESV (reference sequence). V shed 7 bases and J 1 base; nucleotides not matched to a gene: 8. This CDR3 is built from 17 residues. For the CDR3, the DNA is TGTGCCAGCAAGTTTCCAGGGACTAGCGGGGCCAAAAACATTCAGTACTTC. Translating gives CASKFPGTSGAKNIQYF.

This sequence joins TRBV29-1 and TRBJ2-7, with D unresolved. The CDR3 length is 16 residues. Germline assignment: CDR1 SQVTM and CDR2 ANQGSEA. V lost 6 bases and J lost 3, with 24 bases in between. CDR3: CSVMTSVTGTHYEQYF. DNA of the CDR3: TGCAGCGTCATGACATCTGTGACCGGCACTCACTACGAGCAGTACTTC.

For this clonotype: An end of the junction does not agree with germline; a read error may underlie this. V and J are TRBV12-3 or TRBV12-4 and TRBJ2-2; D is possibly TRBD1 (5 bases). The CDR3 length is 14 residues. The CDR3 nucleotides are TGTACCAGCCGTGGCCACAGGAGCACCGGGGAGCTGTTTTTT. It translates to CTSRGHRSTGELFF.

Note on this clonotype: Relative to the germline gene, one junction end is altered; a read error may explain this. The gene calls are TRBV24-1 and TRBJ2-2, with a weak D call TRBD1 (5 bases). This CDR3 contains 15 residues. Germline CDR1 KGHDR, CDR2 SFDVKD. The CDR3 DNA reads as TGTGCCACCAGTGATCCGAATTGGGGCACCTGGGAACTGTTTTTT. Translation gives CATSDPNWGTWELFF.

Note on this clonotype: One end of the junction is discordant with germline, which a read error may explain. The rearrangement links TRBV7-9 to TRBJ2-5, with 10 bases fitting TRBD1. The CDR3 runs 15 residues. In germline, CDR1 is SEHNR, CDR2 FQNEAQ (reference sequence). CDR3 sequence reads: CAGSFWTGGEETQYF. CDR3 nucleotides: TGTGCCGGCAGCTTCTGGACAGGGGGAGAAGAGACCCAGTATTTC.

Details on this clonotype: Relative to the germline gene, one junction end is altered; a read error may explain this. This sequence joins TRBV4-3 and TRBJ2-7; D unclear. CDR1 and CDR2 (germline): LGHNA, YSLEER. The CDR3 loop spans 13 amino acids. CDR3 region: CASSPPLPEEQYF. The CDR3, as DNA: TGCGCCAGCAGCCCGCCCCTTCCCGAGGAGCAATACTTC.

Of note for this clonotype: In this CDR3 the conserved last residue, phenylalanine or tryptophan, is missing, so a read error is likely. The chain couples TRBV4-1 to TRBJ2-2, with TRBD2 as a possible D gene (5 bases). Trimming removed 0 bases at V and 0 bases at J, with 11 bases between. Germline V gene lookup returns CDR1 MGHRA and CDR2 YSYEKL. The CDR3 loop spans 17 amino acids. CDR3 in DNA: TGCGCCAGCAGCCAAGATAGAGTGGGAGCGAACACCGGGGAGCTGTTTTCT. Encoded protein: CASSQDRVGANTGELFS.

The chain combines TRBV12-3 or TRBV12-4 with TRBJ1-5; D unresolved. CDR3 size: 13 residues. Between the trimmed V and J ends, which lost 6 bases and 6 bases, there was a span of 12 bases. This CDR3 reads CASSLLEAQPQHF. The CDR3 DNA is TGTGCCAGCAGCCTCTTAGAGGCTCAGCCCCAGCATTTT.

This clonotype was counted only a few times. The genes are TRBV6-5 and TRBJ2-2; D is undetermined. V was pared by 0 bases and J by 4 bases, with 21 bases between. CDR1 is MNHEY, CDR2 SVGAGI, per germline. This CDR3 is built from 19 residues. The CDR3 DNA follows: TGTGCCAGCAGTTACTCGAGGCTGGGCCATGCCCTAGGCACCGGGGAGCTGTTTTTT. Amino acid sequence: CASSYSRLGHALGTGELFF.

This clonotype is a singleton in its sample. The junction departs from germline at one end; a sequencing error may be responsible. The chain carries TRBV5-6 and TRBJ2-1, with D possibly TRBD2 on 5 matching bases. The CDR3 is 13 residues long. Germline loops: CDR1 SGHDT, CDR2 YYEEEE. The CDR3 nucleotides are TGTGACAGCAGCTTGGACTTCTACAATGAGGAGTTCTTC. As protein: CDSSLDFYNEEFF. Complete variable domain (other parts from reference TRBV5-6 and TRBJ2-1): DAGVTQSPTHLIKTRGQQVTLRCSPKSGHDTVSWYQQALGQGPQFIFQYYEEEERQRGNFPDRFSGHQFPNYSSELNVNALLLGDSALYLCDSSLDFYNEEFFGPGTRLTVL.

This clonotype was found many times. The chain couples TRBV6-4 to TRBJ2-1; 9 nucleotides align to TRBD1. The CDR3 length is 15 residues. The germline V gene encodes CDR1 MRHNA and CDR2 SNTAGT. The trim removed 0 bases at V and 3 bases at J, leaving 0 bases unmatched. The DNA of the CDR3 is TGTGCCAGCAGTGACTCGACAGGGGGCTACAATGAGCAGTTCTTC. It is translated as CASSDSTGGYNEQFF.

V gene TRBV14 combines with J gene TRBJ2-7; no clear D gene. This CDR3 has 11 amino acids. The V end lost 7 bases, the J end lost 6 bases, and 10 bases lay between the germline ends. Germline-derived CDR1 and CDR2 are SGHDN and FVKESK. The CDR3 sequence is CASNRVREQYF. CDR3 sequence (DNA): TGTGCCAGCAACAGAGTCCGCGAGCAGTACTTC.

Points on this clonotype: The CDR3 does not end in the conserved phenylalanine or tryptophan, so this is likely a read error. The limits of the CDR3 on the DNA are not certain, so only TCRdb's listed CDR3 is given. The chain recombines TRBV12-3 or TRBV12-4 with TRBJ2-5; whether TRBD1, the table's D call, matches the DNA was not checked. The length of the CDR3 is 13 amino acids, counting both ends. The CDR3 loop is CASSLIEGETQYY.

This clonotype was detected only once. CDR3 sequence: CASSFPHYEQFF. The CDR3 nucleotides read TGTGCCAGCAGCTTTCCCCACTATGAGCAGTTCTTC. The rearrangement uses TRBV7-2 and TRBJ2-1; D gene uncertain. Germline CDR1 reads SGHTA; CDR2 reads FQGNSA. The CDR3 covers 12 residues. The germline V and J ends were trimmed by 3 bases and 8 bases, with 8 bases remaining between them.

To note about this clonotype: In this CDR3 the conserved last residue, phenylalanine or tryptophan, is missing, so a read error is likely. V is TRBV11-2 and J is TRBJ2-3; possibly TRBD1 or TRBD2 for D (6 bases each). In germline, CDR1 is SGHAT, CDR2 FQNNGV. The CDR3 extends over 15 amino acids. CDR3 nucleotides: TGTGCCATCAGCTGGGGGGCAGTGCAGCCAGATACGCAGTATATT. Amino acids: CAISWGAVQPDTQYI.

Concerning this clonotype itself: Given a much more abundant clone one base away, this may be a read error. The genes are TRBV7-9 and TRBJ1-1; no clear D gene. Looked up from germline, CDR1 is SEHNR and CDR2 is FQNEAQ (reference sequence). The CDR3 is made up of 14 amino acids. The CDR3 is CGSSLMIGGTEAFF. As DNA, the CDR3 is TGTGGCAGCAGCTTGATGATCGGCGGCACTGAAGCTTTCTTT.